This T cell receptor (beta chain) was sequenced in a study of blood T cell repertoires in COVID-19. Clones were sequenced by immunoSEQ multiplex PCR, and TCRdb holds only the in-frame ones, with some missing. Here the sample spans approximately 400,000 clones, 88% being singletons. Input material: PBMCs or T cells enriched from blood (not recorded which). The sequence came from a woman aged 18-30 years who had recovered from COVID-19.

The DNA of the CDR3 is TGCGCCAGCAGCCAAATGACAGGGGGCGGATACGAGCAGTACTTC. Translating it yields CASSQMTGGGYEQYF. The chain has TRBV4-1 and TRBJ2-7, with 10 bases identical to TRBD1. V dropped 2 bases and J dropped 4; count of bases not matched to a gene: 5. The CDR3 extends over 15 amino acids. Per germline, CDR1 MGHRA and CDR2 YSYEKL.